This TCR beta chain was documented in a study of T cell repertoires in ileal Crohn's disease. Study outcomes and limitations: High-frequency clones were more common in sorted CD8 than CD4 cells. Active smokers at surgery had more clonal expansions than non-smokers.

Eligibility required adulthood, ileal or ileocolonic Crohn's disease and indicated ileocolonic resection. Approximately 550 nanograms of biopsy DNA per sample underwent TCRB immunosequencing. Clones were sequenced by immunoSEQ multiplex PCR, and TCRdb holds only the in-frame ones, with some missing. The repertoire includes approximately 27,000 clones, about 81% of them detected once, and 5.5% to 7% sits in the top ten. This clone has just a few counts. Its antigen is unidentified. Germline values: CDR1 SGHKS, CDR2 YYEKEE (reference sequence). Between the trimmed V and J ends, which lost 2 bases and 5 bases, there was a span of 13 bases. This CDR3 is 14 amino acids long.

This chain uses TRBV5-5 with TRBJ2-5; tentatively, D is TRBD2 (5 bases). The source material was ileal tissue. The receptor comes from an adult with Crohn's disease. CDR3 DNA sequence: TGTGCCAGCAGCTTAACGGGGTCTGGGGAGACCCAGTACTTC. It translates to CASSLTGSGETQYF.